Below are 32 T cell receptor beta chains sequenced from a single sample in a study of sequential checkpoint blockade in melanoma. Treatment indicated: randomized to nivolumab then ipilimumab (arm A) or the reverse (arm B). The data were produced by immunoSEQ multiplex PCR, yet TCRdb's version contains in-frame clones alone and is incomplete. The sample includes 13,000 to 15,000 clones, 52% seen only once; the top ten take about a sixth. The sample here was CD8+ T cells sorted from blood (inferred from file names), taken from a patient given nivolumab and ipilimumab in sequence. Every receptor here comes from a human donor with melanoma.

In its sample, this clone ranks as medium-sized. The rearrangement links TRBV14 to TRBJ2-2, with 14 bases fitting TRBD2. The CDR3 totals 17 residues. Losses at the gene ends were 6 bases for V and 2 bases for J; bases not matched to a gene: 5. The germline gives CDR1 SGHDN, CDR2 FVKESK. The CDR3 sequence: CASRRTSGGTNTGELFF. The CDR3 nucleotides are TGTGCCAGCAGAAGGACTAGCGGGGGGACTAACACCGGGGAGCTGTTTTTT.

The chain joins TRBV6-5 to TRBJ1-2, with no clear D. The ends were cut back, 2 bases at V and 3 bases at J, with 7 bases in the middle. Germline V gives CDR1 MNHEY, CDR2 SVGAGI. The CDR3 is 13 residues long. CDR3 sequence: CASSYGGDYGYTF. The CDR3 region has the DNA TGTGCCAGCAGTTACGGCGGGGACTATGGCTACACCTTC.

J is TRBJ1-2 and V is TRBV14, with D possibly being TRBD1 (5 bases). The CDR3 consists of 14 residues. Germline V gene lookup returns CDR1 SGHDN and CDR2 FVKESK. V shed 1 base and J shed 1 base, with 7 bases lying between them. This chain's CDR3 is CASSQATDNYGYTF. CDR3 nucleotide sequence: TGTGCCAGCAGCCAAGCGACAGATAACTATGGCTACACCTTC.

The chain uses TRBV15 and TRBJ1-2, with unresolved D. The CDR3 consists of 15 residues. Per germline, CDR1 LNHNV and CDR2 YYDKDF (reference sequence). V was clipped by 0 bases and J by 0 bases, with 8 bases between them. The CDR3 DNA sequence: TGTGCCACCAGCAGAGATCTGGGCCCTAACTATGGCTACACCTTC. Its translation is CATSRDLGPNYGYTF.

V gene TRBV28 combines with J gene TRBJ1-1; TRBD1 might be the D (5 bases). The CDR3 runs 12 residues. Trimming cost V 6 bases and J 1 base, with 6 bases left between them. Per the germline V gene, CDR1 is MDHEN and CDR2 is SYDVKM. The CDR3 sequence is CASSQGNTEAFF. Here the CDR3 DNA reads TGTGCCAGCAGCCAGGGGAACACTGAAGCTTTCTTT.

The V call is TRBV7-7, the J call TRBJ2-3; TRBD2 matches 9 bases. Per the germline V gene, CDR1 is SSHAT and CDR2 is FNYEAQ (reference sequence). The junction had 3 bases not matched to a gene; V was cut back by 5 bases and J by 0 bases. The length of the CDR3 is 15 residues. CDR3 coding DNA: TGTGCCAGCAGCCACACTAGCGGGAGCACAGATACGCAGTATTTT. Protein: CASSHTSGSTDTQYF.

This clone was counted only a few times. The chain employs TRBV6-5 and TRBJ2-7; 7 bases match TRBD2. Unmatched junction bases numbered 3, after V lost 1 base and J lost 0 bases. CDR1 MNHEY and CDR2 SVGAGI come from the germline V gene. The CDR3 has 15 amino acids. The CDR3, as DNA: TGTGCCAGCAGTTACTACGGGGGGAGCTCCTACGAGCAGTACTTC. Translation: CASSYYGGSSYEQYF.

This sequence joins TRBV7-9 and TRBJ2-1; 11 bases are shared with TRBD2. With V trimmed by 3 bases and J by 5 bases, 3 bases remained unmatched. Per the germline V gene, CDR1 is SEHNR and CDR2 is FQNEAQ (reference sequence). The CDR3 sequence is 15 residues long. For the CDR3, the DNA is TGTGCCAGCAGCTTGGCACTAGCGGGAGACAATGAGCAGTTCTTC. Translated, it gives CASSLALAGDNEQFF.

The rearrangement links TRBV11-2 to TRBJ2-4; the D gene is possibly TRBD2 (6 bases). Trimming removed 5 bases from V and 5 bases from J, with 16 bases in between. The CDR3 is 15 residues long. Germline V gene lookup returns CDR1 SGHAT and CDR2 FQNNGV. CDR3 sequence: CASSPNLGGENIQYF. CDR3 DNA: TGTGCCAGCAGCCCGAATCTCGGCGGGGAAAACATTCAGTACTTC. The variable domain in full, with the rest retrieved from reference TRBV11-2 and TRBJ2-4, is EAGVAQSPRYKIIEKRQSVAFWCNPISGHATLYWYQQILGQGPKLLIQFQNNGVVDDSQLPKDRFSAERLKGVDSTLKIQPAKLEDSAVYLCASSPNLGGENIQYFGAGTRLSVL.

This sequence joins TRBV10-1 and TRBJ1-6, with TRBD1 matching 8 bases. The CDR3 is made up of 15 amino acids. V was clipped by 6 bases and J by 5 bases; unmatched bases: 6. The germline V gene encodes CDR1 WNHNN and CDR2 SYGVQD (reference sequence). The CDR3 coding sequence is TGCGCCAGCAGCCCCGGACAGGGACATAATTCACCCCTCCACTTT. This codes for CASSPGQGHNSPLHF.

The chain uses TRBV12-1 and TRBJ2-1; the table assigns TRBD2, which was not confirmed against the DNA. TRBV12-1 is a listed pseudogene. The CDR3 length is 15 residues. The CDR3 nucleotides are TGTGCCAGCAGCTTTAGCGGGAGTCCTCTCCATGAGCAGTTCTTC. Translated: CASSFSGSPLHEQFF.

V usage is TRBV9 and J usage is TRBJ2-5; D unclear. Germline CDR1 and CDR2: SGDLS and YYNGEE. Trimming shortened V by 3 bases and J by 3 bases, and 3 bases separated the two germline ends. The CDR3 spans 11 residues. CDR3 nucleotides: TGTGCCAGCAGCGCCGAAGAGACCCAGTACTTC. This translates into CASSAEETQYF.

Written as DNA, the CDR3 is TGTGCCAGCAGCTTGGAATCTAGCGGGGGGAACGAGCAGTACTTC. This codes for CASSLESSGGNEQYF. The J gene is TRBJ2-7, the V gene TRBV7-9; 11 bases agree with TRBD2. Germline CDR1 and CDR2: SEHNR and FQNEAQ (reference sequence). J gave up 5 bases and V 3 bases, and 6 bases lay outside the gene matches. The CDR3 totals 15 residues.

This clone was seen only once. The V gene is TRBV19, the J gene TRBJ2-3; 7 bases align to TRBD1. The germline CDR1 and CDR2 sequences are LNHDA and SQIVND (reference sequence). CDR3 size: 15 residues. Losses at the gene ends were 0 bases for V and 3 bases for J; bases not matched to a gene: 3. The CDR3 nucleotides are TGTGCCAGTAGTATAGAGGGACAGTCTACAGATACGCAGTATTTT. Residues: CASSIEGQSTDTQYF. The whole variable domain, filled in from reference TRBV19 and TRBJ2-3, reads DGGITQSPKYLFRKEGQNVTLSCEQNLNHDAMYWYRQDPGQGLRLIYYSQIVNDFQKGDIAEGYSVSREKKESFPLTVTSAQKNPTAFYLCASSIEGQSTDTQYFGPGTRLTVL.

The chain links TRBV28 to TRBJ1-1; D not resolved. The CDR3 is 17 amino acids. V lost 3 bases to trimming and J lost 0 bases, with 17 bases between them. The V gene's germline CDR1 is MDHEN and CDR2 SYDVKM. The CDR3 region has the DNA TGTGCCAGCAGTTTTAGTATTGGACGAGGGATGAACACTGAAGCTTTCTTT. It is translated as CASSFSIGRGMNTEAFF.

The V call is TRBV27, the J call TRBJ2-7; D remains ambiguous. This CDR3 is 15 amino acids long. Germline-derived CDR1 and CDR2 are MNHEY and SMNVEV (reference sequence). The V and J ends lost 3 bases and 0 bases respectively, with 12 bases between them. The CDR3 is CASSFWQQSSYEQYF. Here the CDR3 DNA reads TGTGCCAGCAGTTTCTGGCAACAGAGCTCCTACGAGCAGTACTTC.

The chain carries TRBV19 and TRBJ1-5, with TRBD1 matching over 10 bases. Trimming removed 5 bases from V and 5 bases from J; junction bases left unmatched: 6. This CDR3 has 15 amino acids. CDR1 is LNHDA, CDR2 SQIVND, per germline (reference sequence). The CDR3 DNA is TGTGCCAGTAGTTCCGGGACAGGGGCTTATCAGCCCCAGCATTTT. Amino acids: CASSSGTGAYQPQHF.

The chain has TRBV7-9 and TRBJ2-1, with TRBD2 as a possible D gene (5 bases). V lost 3 bases and J lost 9, with 12 bases in between. The CDR3 runs 13 residues. Germline V lookup: CDR1 SEHNR, CDR2 FQNEAQ (reference sequence). Here the CDR3 reads CASSFGGFAEQFF. As DNA, the CDR3 is TGTGCCAGCAGCTTCGGAGGCTTTGCTGAGCAGTTCTTC.

The table lists this clone with a few counts. The chain uses TRBV11-2 and TRBJ2-2; 11 nucleotides align to TRBD2. Trimming took 3 bases from V and 3 from J; bases not matched to a gene: 6. The CDR3 contains 17 residues. CDR1 is SGHAT, CDR2 FQNNGV, per germline. The CDR3 DNA follows: TGTGCCAGCAGCTTCGTAGCGGGGGGGCGGGACACCGGGGAGCTGTTTTTT. It specifies CASSFVAGGRDTGELFF.

The gene calls are TRBV27 and TRBJ2-4, with D maybe TRBD1 (5 bases). The CDR3 spans 16 residues. Trimming pared 3 bases from V and 9 bases from J, leaving 21 bases between. Germline loops: CDR1 MNHEY, CDR2 SMNVEV (reference sequence). CDR3 region: CASSFSSGPMIGIQYF. CDR3 DNA: TGTGCCAGCAGTTTCTCTTCAGGGCCCATGATAGGCATTCAGTACTTC.

The chain recombines TRBV5-6 with TRBJ2-5; D may be TRBD2 (6 bases). Germline CDR1 and CDR2: SGHDT and YYEEEE. Trimming left V 4 bases short and J 5 bases short, with 18 bases between. This CDR3 has 15 residues. CDR3 bases: TGTGCCAGCAGCGTTGTGGGGGGAGCGGGTGAGACCCAGTACTTC. It translates to CASSVVGGAGETQYF.

This clone occurred a few times. V and J are TRBV7-8 and TRBJ2-3; TRBD2 matches 7 bases. Germline loops: CDR1 SGHVS, CDR2 FQNEAQ. The CDR3 consists of 12 residues. V was clipped by 5 bases and J by 5 bases; unmatched bases: 1. This chain's CDR3 is CASSPSGDTQYF. CDR3 DNA sequence: TGTGCCAGCAGCCCTAGCGGAGATACGCAGTATTTT.

This clone occurred a few times. The chain employs TRBV14 and TRBJ2-7; 7 bases line up with TRBD1. The CDR3 loop spans 14 amino acids. V gave up 3 bases and J gave up 3 bases; unmatched junction bases: 5. Germline loops: CDR1 SGHDN, CDR2 FVKESK. In DNA form, the CDR3 reads TGTGCCAGCAGCCAGACAGGGATTAACTACGAGCAGTACTTC. It translates to CASSQTGINYEQYF.

This clone was seen a few times. V gene TRBV13 combines with J gene TRBJ2-6; D remains unclear. V lost 0 bases, J lost 0 bases, and 6 bases lay in between. Germline V gene data show CDR1 as PRHDT and CDR2 as FYEKMQ (reference sequence). The CDR3 is 16 amino acids. In DNA, the CDR3 is TGTGCCAGCAGCTTAGGCCACTTCTCTGGGGCCAACGTCCTGACTTTC. Translation gives CASSLGHFSGANVLTF.

The chain has TRBV19 and TRBJ1-2; 8 nucleotides align to TRBD1. V shed 6 bases and J 3 bases; nucleotides not matched to a gene: 3. There are 13 residues in the CDR3. From germline, CDR1 is LNHDA and CDR2 SQIVND (reference sequence). For the CDR3, the DNA is TGTGCCAGTAGCCTACAGGGGGACTATGGCTACACCTTC. It yields the protein CASSLQGDYGYTF.

The chain recombines TRBV6-1 with TRBJ1-5, with D possibly matching TRBD1 (5 bases). The CDR3 is made up of 15 amino acids. V lost 8 bases and J lost 5, with 19 bases in between. CDR1 is MNHNS and CDR2 is SASEGT in the germline V gene. Here the CDR3 DNA reads TGTGCCAGCGGATCGGTGGGAGGGGTGTATCAGCCCCAGCATTTT. Residues: CASGSVGGVYQPQHF.

A few counts support this clone. V usage is TRBV6-5 and J usage is TRBJ1-3; 10 bases fit TRBD1. Germline trimming cut 6 bases from V and 2 bases from J; bases unmatched to any gene: 1. The germline CDR1 and CDR2 sequences are MNHEY and SVGAGI. The CDR3 covers 14 residues. CDR3 sequence: CASRGTGAGNTIYF. DNA of the CDR3: TGTGCCAGCAGAGGGACAGGGGCTGGAAACACCATATATTTT.

The V and J genes are TRBV7-9 and TRBJ1-4, with D possibly TRBD1 on 5 matching bases. CDR3 length: 15 residues. From germline, CDR1 is SEHNR and CDR2 FQNEAQ (reference sequence). V lost 1 base, J lost 10 bases, and 16 bases lay in between. The CDR3 region has the DNA TGTGCCAGCAGCTTAGTAATGAGTCCAAGGGGAAAACTGTTTTTT. It yields the protein CASSLVMSPRGKLFF.

This clone was observed a handful of times. This CDR3 is CSVESPGTGNLYEQYF. The CDR3 DNA reads TGCAGCGTTGAGAGCCCCGGGACAGGGAACCTCTACGAGCAGTACTTC. The V call is TRBV29-1, the J call TRBJ2-7, with 9 bases that match TRBD1. Per germline, CDR1 SQVTM and CDR2 ANQGSEA. The CDR3 runs 16 residues. The V segment lost 3 bases and the J segment 3 bases; nucleotides outside the gene matches: 12.

This clone ranks as medium-sized. This sequence joins TRBV10-1 and TRBJ1-5; maybe TRBD1 (6 bases). The CDR3 contains 15 residues. V lost 2 bases to trimming and J lost 7 bases, with 15 bases between them. From germline, CDR1 is WNHNN and CDR2 SYGVQD (reference sequence). The CDR3 loop reads CASSEHSRGKQPQHF. CDR3 DNA: TGCGCCAGCAGTGAGCATTCAAGGGGGAAACAGCCCCAGCATTTT.

The CDR3 loop reads CASSPTTQEYEQYF. In DNA form, the CDR3 reads TGTGCCAGCAGTCCCACGACTCAAGAGTACGAGCAGTACTTC. The rearrangement uses TRBV5-6 and TRBJ2-7; D call uncertain. The germline gives CDR1 SGHDT, CDR2 YYEEEE. V was cut by 5 bases and J by 4 bases, with 16 bases left in between. The CDR3 spans 14 residues.

By share, this clone ranks as medium-sized. The J gene is TRBJ1-2, the V gene TRBV7-9; D not resolved. V lost 1 base to trimming and J lost 4 bases, with 10 bases between them. From germline, CDR1 is SEHNR and CDR2 FQNEAQ (reference sequence). This CDR3 has 14 residues. As DNA, the CDR3 is TGTGCCAGCAGCTTAGTGGGAGGGCTCTATGGCTACACCTTC. Encoded protein: CASSLVGGLYGYTF.